Sequencing of this TCR beta chain was carried out in a study of a mutant IDH1 vaccine in newly diagnosed glioma. As for the study in general: The treated group averaged around 40 years old and was roughly 62% male, roughly 40% female.

Germline-derived CDR1 and CDR2 are MRHNA and SNTAGT. The CDR3 contains 14 residues. The V gene lost 3 bases and the J gene lost 0 bases, with 8 bases spanning the gap. Study observations and caveats: The vaccine induced immune responses, and these occurred in 93.3% of patients.

Using immunoSEQ multiplex PCR, the repertoire was profiled, and TCRdb retains in-frame clones only, with some absent. The sample shows more than 80,000 clones, 83% of them seen only once. Specified time point: baseline, week 1 (first vaccination visit). Indicated treatment: pre-vaccination baseline after standard-of-care therapy. Donors had new IDH1-mutant astrocytomas of WHO grade 3 or 4 (ATRX-lost). Of note for this clone: Its target is unknown.

The rearrangement uses TRBV6-4 and TRBJ1-2; D ambiguous. This receptor was taken from a woman aged 45-59 years with glioma. Sequencing was performed on PBMCs, taken from a glioma patient treated with radiotherapy, temozolomide or both. Here the CDR3 reads CASSDYGTNYGYTF. The CDR3 DNA sequence: TGTGCCAGCAGTGATTACGGAACTAACTATGGCTACACCTTC.